The sequence of this TCR beta chain was determined in a study of early T cells in non-severe SARS-CoV-2 infection. As for the study in general: Sequencing targeted bulk RNA from unsorted whole blood, leaving chains unpaired. Study-level points and caveats: The matching step, a VDJdb search, favored anti-spike CD8 responses and missed private and CD4 specificities.

CDR3 length equals 15 residues. Germline loops: CDR1 MNHNS, CDR2 SASEGT. J lost 4 bases, V lost 6 bases, and 10 bases had no gene match. Individual cDNA molecules were tagged with unique molecular identifiers. Using its own MiXCR run on the 5' RACE reads, TCRdb lists one record per CDR3 protein. The sample holds some 45,000 distinct CDR3 sequences; around 4.6% are singletons and the top ten take 5.5% to 6.5%. There are many counts of this clonotype. Its antigen is undetermined. This clonotype was obtained from an adult who was a healthcare worker with PCR-confirmed SARS-CoV-2 infection or an uninfected control (not recorded which). The specimen sequenced was whole blood. The chain joins TRBV6-1 to TRBJ2-3; TRBD1 aligns across 7 bases. The CDR3 DNA reads as TGTGCCAGCAGGTTCGGACAGGACTCCTCAGATACGCAGTATTTT. Encoded protein: CASRFGQDSSDTQYF.